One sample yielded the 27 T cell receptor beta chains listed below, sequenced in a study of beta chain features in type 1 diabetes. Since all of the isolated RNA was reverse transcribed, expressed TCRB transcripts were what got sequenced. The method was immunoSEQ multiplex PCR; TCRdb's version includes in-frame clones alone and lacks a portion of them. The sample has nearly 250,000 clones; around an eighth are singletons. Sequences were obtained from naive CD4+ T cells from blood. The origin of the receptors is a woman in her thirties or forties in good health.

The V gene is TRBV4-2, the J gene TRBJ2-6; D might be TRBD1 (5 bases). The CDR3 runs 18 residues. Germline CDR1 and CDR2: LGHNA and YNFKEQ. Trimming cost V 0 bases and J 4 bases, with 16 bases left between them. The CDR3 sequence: CASSQEGREGAGANVLTF. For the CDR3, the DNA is TGTGCCAGCAGCCAAGAGGGAAGGGAAGGGGCCGGGGCCAACGTCCTGACTTTC.

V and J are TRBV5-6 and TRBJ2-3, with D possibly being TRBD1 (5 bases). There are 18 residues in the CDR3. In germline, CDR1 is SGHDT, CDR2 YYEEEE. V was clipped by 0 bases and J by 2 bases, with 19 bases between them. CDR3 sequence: CASSLGGTMSLITDTQYF. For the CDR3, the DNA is TGTGCCAGCAGCTTGGGGGGCACCATGTCCCTTATCACAGATACGCAGTATTTT.

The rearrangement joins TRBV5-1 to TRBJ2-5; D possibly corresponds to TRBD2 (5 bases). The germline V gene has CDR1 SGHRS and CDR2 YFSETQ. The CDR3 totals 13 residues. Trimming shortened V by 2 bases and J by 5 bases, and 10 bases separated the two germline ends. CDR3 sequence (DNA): TGCGCCAGCAGCTTTAGCGCGAGGGAGACCCAGTACTTC. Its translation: CASSFSARETQYF.

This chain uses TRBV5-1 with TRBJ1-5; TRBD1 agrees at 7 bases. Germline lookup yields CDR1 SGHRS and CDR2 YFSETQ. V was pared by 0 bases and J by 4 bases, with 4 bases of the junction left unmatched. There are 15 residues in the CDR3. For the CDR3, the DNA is TGCGCCAGCAGCTTGGGGGCAGGGGGTAATCAGCCCCAGCATTTT. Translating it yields CASSLGAGGNQPQHF.

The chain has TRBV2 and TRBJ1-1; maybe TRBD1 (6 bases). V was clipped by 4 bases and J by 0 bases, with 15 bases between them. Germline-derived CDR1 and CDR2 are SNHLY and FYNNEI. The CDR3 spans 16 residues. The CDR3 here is CASSGPQGGLNTEAFF. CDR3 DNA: TGTGCCAGCAGTGGGCCCCAAGGGGGACTGAACACTGAAGCTTTCTTT.

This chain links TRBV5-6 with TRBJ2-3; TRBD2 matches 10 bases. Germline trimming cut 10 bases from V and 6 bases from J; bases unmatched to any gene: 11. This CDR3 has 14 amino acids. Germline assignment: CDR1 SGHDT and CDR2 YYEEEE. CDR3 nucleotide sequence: TGTGCCTATGGAGCGGGGGGGCCCCCCGATACGCAGTATTTT. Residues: CAYGAGGPPDTQYF.

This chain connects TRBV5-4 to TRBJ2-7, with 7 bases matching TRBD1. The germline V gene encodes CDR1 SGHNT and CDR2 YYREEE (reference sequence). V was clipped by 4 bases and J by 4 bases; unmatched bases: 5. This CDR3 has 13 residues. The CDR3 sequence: CASSPETGYEQYF. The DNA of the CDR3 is TGTGCCAGCAGCCCGGAGACAGGGTACGAGCAGTACTTC.

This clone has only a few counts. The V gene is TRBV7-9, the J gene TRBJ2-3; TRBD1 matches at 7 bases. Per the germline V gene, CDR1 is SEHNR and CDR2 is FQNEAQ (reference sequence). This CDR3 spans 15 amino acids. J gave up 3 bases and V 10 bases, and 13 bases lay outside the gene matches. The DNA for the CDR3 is TGTGCCATCCCAGGGCAGAAGGGGGCTACAGATACGCAGTATTTT. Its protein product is CAIPGQKGATDTQYF.

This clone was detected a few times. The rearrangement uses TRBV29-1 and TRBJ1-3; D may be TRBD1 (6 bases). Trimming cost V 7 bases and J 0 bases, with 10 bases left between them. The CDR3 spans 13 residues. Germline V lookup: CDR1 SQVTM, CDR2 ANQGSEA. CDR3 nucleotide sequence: TGCAGCGCCGGGGGGCACTCTGGAAACACCATATATTTT. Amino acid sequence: CSAGGHSGNTIYF.

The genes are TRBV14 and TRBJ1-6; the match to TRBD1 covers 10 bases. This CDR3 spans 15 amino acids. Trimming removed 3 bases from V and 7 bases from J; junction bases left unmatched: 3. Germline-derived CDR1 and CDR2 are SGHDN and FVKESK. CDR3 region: CASSHRGQGNSPLHF. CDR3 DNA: TGTGCCAGCAGCCATAGGGGACAGGGGAATTCACCCCTCCACTTT.

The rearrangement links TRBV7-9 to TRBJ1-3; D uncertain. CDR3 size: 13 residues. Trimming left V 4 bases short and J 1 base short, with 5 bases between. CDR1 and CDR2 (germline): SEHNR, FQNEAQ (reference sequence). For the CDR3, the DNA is TGTGCCAGCAGCTCCTCTTCTGGAAACACCATATATTTT. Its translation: CASSSSSGNTIYF.

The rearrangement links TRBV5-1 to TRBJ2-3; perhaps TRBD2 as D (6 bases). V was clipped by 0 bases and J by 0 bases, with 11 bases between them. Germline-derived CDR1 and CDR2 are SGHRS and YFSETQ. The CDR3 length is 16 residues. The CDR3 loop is CASSLGPRGSTDTQYF. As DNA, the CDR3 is TGCGCCAGCAGCTTGGGACCCCGGGGGAGCACAGATACGCAGTATTTT.

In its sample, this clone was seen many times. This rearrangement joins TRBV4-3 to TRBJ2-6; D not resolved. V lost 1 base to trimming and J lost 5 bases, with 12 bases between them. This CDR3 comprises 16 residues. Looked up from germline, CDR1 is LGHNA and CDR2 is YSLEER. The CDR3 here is CASSQVAGLWANVLTF. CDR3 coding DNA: TGCGCCAGCAGCCAAGTGGCAGGTCTCTGGGCCAACGTCCTGACTTTC.

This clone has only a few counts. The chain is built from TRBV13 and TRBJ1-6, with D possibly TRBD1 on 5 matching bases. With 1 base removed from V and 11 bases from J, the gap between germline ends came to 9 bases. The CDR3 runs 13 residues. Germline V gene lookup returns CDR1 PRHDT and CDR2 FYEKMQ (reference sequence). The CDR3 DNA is TGTGCCAGCAGCTTAGCCGGGGGGACACCCCTCCACTTT. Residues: CASSLAGGTPLHF. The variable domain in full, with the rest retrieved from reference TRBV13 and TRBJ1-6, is AAGVIQSPRHLIKEKRETATLKCYPIPRHDTVYWYQQGPGQDPQFLISFYEKMQSDKGSIPDRFSAQQFSDYHSELNMSSLELGDSALYFCASSLAGGTPLHFGNGTRLTVT.

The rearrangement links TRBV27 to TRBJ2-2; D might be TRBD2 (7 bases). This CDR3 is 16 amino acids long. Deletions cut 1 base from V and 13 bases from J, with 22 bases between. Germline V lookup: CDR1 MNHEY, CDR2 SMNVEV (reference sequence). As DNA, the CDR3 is TGTGCCAGCAGTTTATGGGGGGGCCGTCTTACGTATGGGCTGTTTTTT. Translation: CASSLWGGRLTYGLFF.

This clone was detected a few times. DNA of the CDR3: TGTGCCAGCAGTGAAGGCAGGGGAATCTACGAGCAGTACTTC. Protein: CASSEGRGIYEQYF. The gene calls are TRBV2 and TRBJ2-7; D perhaps matches TRBD1 (6 bases). Per the germline V gene, CDR1 is SNHLY and CDR2 is FYNNEI. The CDR3 consists of 14 residues. Trimming left V 1 base short and J 3 bases short, with 10 bases between.

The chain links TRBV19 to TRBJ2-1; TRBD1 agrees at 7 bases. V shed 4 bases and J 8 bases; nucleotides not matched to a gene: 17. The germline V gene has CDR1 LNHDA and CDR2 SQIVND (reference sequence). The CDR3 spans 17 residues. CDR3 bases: TGTGCCAGTAGTAACCAACCGGGACAGAACTACCTATATGAGCAGTTCTTC. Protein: CASSNQPGQNYLYEQFF.

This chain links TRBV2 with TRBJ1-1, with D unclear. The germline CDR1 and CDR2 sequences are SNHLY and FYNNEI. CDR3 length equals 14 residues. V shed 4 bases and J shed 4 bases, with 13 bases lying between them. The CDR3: CASSGAGIGTEAFF. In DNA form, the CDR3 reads TGTGCCAGCAGTGGGGCCGGGATTGGCACTGAAGCTTTCTTT.

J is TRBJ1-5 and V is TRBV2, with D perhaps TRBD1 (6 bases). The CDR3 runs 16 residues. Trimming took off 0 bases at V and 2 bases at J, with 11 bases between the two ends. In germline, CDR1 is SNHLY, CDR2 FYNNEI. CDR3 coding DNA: TGTGCCAGCAGTGAAGCGGGTGGGGGCGGCAATCAGCCCCAGCATTTT. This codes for CASSEAGGGGNQPQHF.

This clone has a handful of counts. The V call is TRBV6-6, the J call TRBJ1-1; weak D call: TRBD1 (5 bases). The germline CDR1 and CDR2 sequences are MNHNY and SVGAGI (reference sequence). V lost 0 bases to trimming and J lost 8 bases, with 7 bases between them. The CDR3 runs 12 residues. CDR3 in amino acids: CASSYSGGEAFF. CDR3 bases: TGTGCCAGCAGTTACTCGGGGGGAGAAGCTTTCTTT.

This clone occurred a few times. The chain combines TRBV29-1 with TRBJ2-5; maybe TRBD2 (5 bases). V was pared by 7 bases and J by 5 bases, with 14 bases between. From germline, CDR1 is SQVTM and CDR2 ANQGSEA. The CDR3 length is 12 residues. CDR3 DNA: TGCAGCGCGCGAACGGGGTCGGAGACCCAGTACTTC. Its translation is CSARTGSETQYF.

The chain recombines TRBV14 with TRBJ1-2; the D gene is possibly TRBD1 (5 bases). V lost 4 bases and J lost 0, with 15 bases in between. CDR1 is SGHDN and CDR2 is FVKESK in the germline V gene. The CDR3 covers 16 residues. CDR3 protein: CASSPLDRTSNYGYTF. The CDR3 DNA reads TGTGCCAGCAGCCCCCTCGACAGAACCTCTAACTATGGCTACACCTTC.

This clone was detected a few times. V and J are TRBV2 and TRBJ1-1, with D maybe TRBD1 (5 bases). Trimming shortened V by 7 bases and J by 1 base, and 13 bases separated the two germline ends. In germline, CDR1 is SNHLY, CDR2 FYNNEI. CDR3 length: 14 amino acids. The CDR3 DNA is TGTGCCAGCACCCAACCGGGGGGGAACACTGAAGCTTTCTTT. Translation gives CASTQPGGNTEAFF.

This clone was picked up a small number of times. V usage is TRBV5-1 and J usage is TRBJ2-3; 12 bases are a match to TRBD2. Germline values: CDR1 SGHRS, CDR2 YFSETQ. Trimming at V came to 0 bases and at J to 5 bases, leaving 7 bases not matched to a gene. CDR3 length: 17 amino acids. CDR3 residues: CASSLALAGGPGDTQYF. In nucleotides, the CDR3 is TGCGCCAGCAGCTTGGCGCTAGCGGGGGGGCCAGGAGATACGCAGTATTTT.

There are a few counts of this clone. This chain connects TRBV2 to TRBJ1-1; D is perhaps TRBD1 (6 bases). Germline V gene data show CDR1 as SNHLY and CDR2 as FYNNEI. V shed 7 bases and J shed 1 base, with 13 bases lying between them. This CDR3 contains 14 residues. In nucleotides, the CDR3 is TGTGCCAGCAAACAGGGACCCTCGAACACTGAAGCTTTCTTT. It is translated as CASKQGPSNTEAFF.

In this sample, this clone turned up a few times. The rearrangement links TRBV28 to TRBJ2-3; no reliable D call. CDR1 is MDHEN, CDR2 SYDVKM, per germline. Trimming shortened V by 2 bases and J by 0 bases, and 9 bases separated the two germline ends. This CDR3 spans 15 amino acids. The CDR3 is CASSLGGRSTDTQYF. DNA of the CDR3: TGTGCCAGCAGTTTAGGCGGCCGGAGCACAGATACGCAGTATTTT. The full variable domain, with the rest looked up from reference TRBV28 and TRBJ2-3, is DVKVTQSSRYLVKRTGEKVFLECVQDMDHENMFWYRQDPGLGLRLIYFSYDVKMKEKGDIPEGYSVSREKKERFSLILESASTNQTSMYLCASSLGGRSTDTQYFGPGTRLTVL.

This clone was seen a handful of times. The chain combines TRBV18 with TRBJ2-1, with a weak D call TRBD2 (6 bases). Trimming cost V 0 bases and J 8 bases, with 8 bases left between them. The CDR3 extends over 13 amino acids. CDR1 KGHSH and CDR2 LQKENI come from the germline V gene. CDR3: CASSPPGLHEQFF. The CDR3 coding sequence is TGTGCCAGCTCACCACCGGGACTCCATGAGCAGTTCTTC.